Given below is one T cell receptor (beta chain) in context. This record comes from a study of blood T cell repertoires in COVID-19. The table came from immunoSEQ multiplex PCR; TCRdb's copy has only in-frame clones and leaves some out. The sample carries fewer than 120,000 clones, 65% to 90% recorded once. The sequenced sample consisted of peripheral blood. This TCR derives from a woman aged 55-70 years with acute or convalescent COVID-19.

The CDR3 DNA sequence: TGCGCCAGCAGCCGGACAGAATTTAATGAAAAACTGTTTTTT. It translates to CASSRTEFNEKLFF. The chain is built from TRBV4-1 and TRBJ1-4; D might be TRBD1 (6 bases). CDR1 and CDR2 (germline): MGHRA, YSYEKL. This CDR3 spans 14 amino acids. V was clipped by 4 bases and J by 4 bases, with 10 bases between them.